The 4 T cell receptor beta chains given below trace back to one sample, sequenced in a study of CD8 T cells in Susac syndrome. An input of about 0.45 to 1 ug of RNA was subjected to reverse transcription using random hexamers. From the immunoSEQ multiplex PCR reads, TCRdb called clonotypes with MiXCR, one entry per CDR3 protein. The top ten clones hold 0.085% to 0.12% of a sample with 180,000 or so distinct CDR3 sequences, about 95% of them seen once. Input material: CD4+ T cells from PBMCs. The receptors stem from a human donor in good health.

The DNA of the CDR3 is TGTGCCACTCGCCGATACAGGGATCGGAAGACCCAGTACTTC. Translation gives CATRRYRDRKTQYF. The chain has TRBV12-3 or TRBV12-4 and TRBJ2-5; D perhaps matches TRBD1 (6 bases). The CDR3 loop spans 14 amino acids. Between the trimmed V and J ends, which lost 10 bases and 6 bases, there was a span of 21 bases.

The rearrangement joins TRBV28 to TRBJ2-7, with TRBD1 identical over 7 bases. CDR1 is MDHEN and CDR2 is SYDVKM in the germline V gene. The CDR3 runs 13 residues. V trimming: 5 bases; J trimming: 1 base; junction bases outside the gene matches: 2. The CDR3 DNA reads as TGTGCCAGCAGTGGCAGGGGGTCCTACGAGCAGTACTTC. Protein sequence: CASSGRGSYEQYF.

The chain is built from TRBV7-9 and TRBJ2-4; TRBD1 matches at 8 bases. CDR1 SEHNR and CDR2 FQNEAQ come from the germline V gene (reference sequence). This CDR3 is built from 14 residues. After removal of 1 base from V and 7 bases from J, the junction contained 3 bases not matched to a gene. CDR3 amino acids: CASSLGQGRNIQYF. CDR3 sequence (DNA): TGTGCCAGCAGCTTAGGACAGGGGCGGAACATTCAGTACTTC.

The chain links TRBV6-4 to TRBJ1-1; D perhaps matches TRBD1 (5 bases). Germline V lookup: CDR1 MRHNA, CDR2 SNTAGT. V lost 4 bases and J 7 bases, leaving 16 bases between the germline ends. CDR3 length equals 14 residues. The CDR3 here is CASSAESGAGEAFF. CDR3 in DNA: TGTGCCAGCAGTGCGGAATCCGGGGCCGGTGAAGCTTTCTTT.